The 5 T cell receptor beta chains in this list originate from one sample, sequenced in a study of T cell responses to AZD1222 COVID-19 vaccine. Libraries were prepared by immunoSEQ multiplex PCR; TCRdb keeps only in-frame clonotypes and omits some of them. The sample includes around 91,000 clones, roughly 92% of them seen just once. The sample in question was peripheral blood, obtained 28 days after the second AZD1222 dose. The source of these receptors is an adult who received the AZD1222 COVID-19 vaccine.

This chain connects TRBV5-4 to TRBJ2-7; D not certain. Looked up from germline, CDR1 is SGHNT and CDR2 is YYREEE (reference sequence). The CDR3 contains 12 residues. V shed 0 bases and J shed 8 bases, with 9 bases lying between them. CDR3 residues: CASSLDAVQQYF. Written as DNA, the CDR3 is TGTGCCAGCAGCTTGGACGCGGTACAGCAGTACTTC. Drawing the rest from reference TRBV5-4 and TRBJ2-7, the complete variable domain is ETGVTQSPTHLIKTRGQQVTLRCSSQSGHNTVSWYQQALGQGPQFIFQYYREEENGRGNFPPRFSGLQFPNYSSELNVNALELDDSALYLCASSLDAVQQYFGPGTRLTVT.

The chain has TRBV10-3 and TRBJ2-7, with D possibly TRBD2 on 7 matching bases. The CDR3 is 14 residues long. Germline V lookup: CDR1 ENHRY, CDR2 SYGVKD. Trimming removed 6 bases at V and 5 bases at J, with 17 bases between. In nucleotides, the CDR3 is TGTGCCATCAGCGAGAGGGGGGGGGCCCACGAGCAGTACTTC. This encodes CAISERGGAHEQYF.

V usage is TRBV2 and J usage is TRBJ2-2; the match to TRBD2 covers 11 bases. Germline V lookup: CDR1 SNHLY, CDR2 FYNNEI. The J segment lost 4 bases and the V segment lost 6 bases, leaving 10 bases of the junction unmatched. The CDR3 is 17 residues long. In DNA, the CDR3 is TGTGCCAGCAGGGCCCCGACTAGCGGGATGGTCACCGGGGAGCTGTTTTTT. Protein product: CASRAPTSGMVTGELFF.

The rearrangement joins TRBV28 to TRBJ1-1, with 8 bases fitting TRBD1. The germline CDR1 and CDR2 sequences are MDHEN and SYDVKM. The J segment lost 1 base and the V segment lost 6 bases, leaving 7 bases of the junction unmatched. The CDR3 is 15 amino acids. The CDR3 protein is CASSFRGLANTEAFF. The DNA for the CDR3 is TGTGCCAGCAGCTTCAGGGGGCTCGCGAACACTGAAGCTTTCTTT.

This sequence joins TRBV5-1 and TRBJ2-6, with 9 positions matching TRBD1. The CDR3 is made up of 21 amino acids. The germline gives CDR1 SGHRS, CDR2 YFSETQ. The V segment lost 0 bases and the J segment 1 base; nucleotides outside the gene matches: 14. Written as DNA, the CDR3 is TGCGCCAGCAGCTTGGATCCCCCCGGGGACAGGGAAACTTCTGGGGCCAACGTCCTGACTTTC. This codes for CASSLDPPGDRETSGANVLTF.